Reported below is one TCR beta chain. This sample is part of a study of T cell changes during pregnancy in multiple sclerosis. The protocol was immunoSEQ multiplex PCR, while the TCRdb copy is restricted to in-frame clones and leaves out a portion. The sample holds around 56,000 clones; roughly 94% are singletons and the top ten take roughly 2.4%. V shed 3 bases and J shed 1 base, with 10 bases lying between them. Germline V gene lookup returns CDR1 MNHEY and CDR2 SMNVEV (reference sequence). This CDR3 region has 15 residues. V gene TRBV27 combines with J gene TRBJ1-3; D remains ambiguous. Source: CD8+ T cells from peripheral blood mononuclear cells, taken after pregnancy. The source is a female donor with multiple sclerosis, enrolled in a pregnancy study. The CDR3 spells CASSFRAGSGNTIYF. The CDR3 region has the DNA TGTGCCAGCAGTTTCAGAGCGGGATCTGGAAACACCATATATTTT.